Presented here are 27 T cell receptor beta chains from one specimen sequenced in a study of T cell clonotyping in hematopoietic cell transplantation. This table comes from immunoSEQ multiplex PCR, and its TCRdb copy is limited to in-frame clones, with some not included. Among around 11,000 clones listed, 85% to 90% were seen once. Sample: PBMCs, taken 100 days after allogeneic stem cell transplant. The receptors were gathered from a female patient in her 60s who had an allogeneic stem cell transplant from an unrelated donor, so the T cells may come from the graft donor. Some clones in this sample may be carry-over from other donors' samples.

The CDR3 coding sequence is TGTGCCGTGGGGGAGCCGGGAACAGATACGCAGTATTTT. Translated: CAVGEPGTDTQYF. The chain employs TRBV27 and TRBJ2-3; D tentatively reads TRBD1 or TRBD2 (5 bases each). The germline V gene has CDR1 MNHEY and CDR2 SMNVEV (reference sequence). This CDR3 contains 13 residues. Trimming removed 11 bases from V and 3 bases from J, with 15 bases in between.

As regards this clone: This sample includes further DNA sequences coding for the same CDR3. V and J are TRBV6-1 and TRBJ2-7; no firm D call. Germline V CDR1 and CDR2: MNHNS, SASEGT. Trimming left V 2 bases short and J 4 bases short, with 6 bases between. This CDR3 is 12 amino acids long. The CDR3 DNA sequence: TGTGCCAGCAGTGAAATGAGGTACGAGCAGTACTTC. It encodes CASSEMRYEQYF.

CDR3 in amino acids: CASSEGRNLETQYF. CDR3 DNA sequence: TGTGCCAGCAGCGAGGGCAGGAATCTAGAGACCCAGTACTTC. The chain uses TRBV9 and TRBJ2-5; D is ambiguous. The CDR3 spans 14 residues. Germline CDR1 and CDR2: SGDLS and YYNGEE. V shed 3 bases and J shed 4 bases, with 13 bases lying between them.

V usage is TRBV7-8 and J usage is TRBJ1-1; maybe TRBD1 (5 bases). The V gene's germline CDR1 is SGHVS and CDR2 FQNEAQ. The CDR3 consists of 14 residues. V was trimmed by 8 bases and J by 5 bases, leaving 18 bases between them. CDR3 sequence: CASHRTGVGTEAFF. The CDR3 region has the DNA TGTGCCAGCCATCGGACGGGGGTAGGGACTGAAGCTTTCTTT.

This sequence joins TRBV6-5 and TRBJ2-7; possibly TRBD2 for D (6 bases). V lost 7 bases and J 3 bases, leaving 13 bases between the germline ends. Germline V gene lookup returns CDR1 MNHEY and CDR2 SVGAGI. The CDR3 totals 13 residues. The CDR3 loop is CASTEEGSYEQYF. Here the CDR3 DNA reads TGTGCCAGCACTGAGGAGGGGAGCTACGAGCAGTACTTC.

The chain employs TRBV4-3 and TRBJ2-3; the D is unclear. V shed 4 bases and J shed 6 bases, with 17 bases lying between them. CDR1 LGHNA and CDR2 YSLEER come from the germline V gene. CDR3 size: 15 residues. For the CDR3, the DNA is TGCGCCAGCAGCCGAGATAGGCGCCCGGTGGATACGCAGTATTTT. This codes for CASSRDRRPVDTQYF.

This clone occurred a few times. The chain employs TRBV2 and TRBJ2-7; TRBD1 aligns across 9 bases. The CDR3 totals 15 residues. CDR1 and CDR2 from the germline V gene are SNHLY and FYNNEI. V lost 4 bases and J lost 3; bases outside the gene matches: 7. The CDR3 region has the DNA TGTGCCAGCAGTGGACCCGGACAGGGGAGCTACGAGCAGTACTTC. Translated: CASSGPGQGSYEQYF. The entire variable domain, with the rest obtained from reference TRBV2 and TRBJ2-7, is as follows: EPEVTQTPSHQVTQMGQEVILRCVPISNHLYFYWYRQILGQKVEFLVSFYNNEISEKSEIFDDQFSVERPDGSNFTLKIRSTKLEDSAMYFCASSGPGQGSYEQYFGPGTRLTVT.

For the CDR3, the DNA is TGTGCCAGCAGCTTATCCCAGGGGACGAGGGAGCAGTACTTC. Protein product: CASSLSQGTREQYF. The chain has TRBV7-8 and TRBJ2-7, with a tentative D call TRBD1 (6 bases). V lost 2 bases and J 7 bases, leaving 15 bases between the germline ends. Germline V CDR1 and CDR2: SGHVS, FQNEAQ. The CDR3 spans 14 residues. Complete variable domain (other parts from reference TRBV7-8 and TRBJ2-7): GAGVSQSPRYKVAKRGQDVALRCDPISGHVSLFWYQQALGQGPEFLTYFQNEAQLDKSGLPSDRFFAERPEGSVSTLKIQRTQQEDSAVYLCASSLSQGTREQYFGPGTRLTVT.

This clone is a singleton in its sample. The rearrangement links TRBV9 to TRBJ2-6; no clear D. Germline V gene sequence: CDR1 SGDLS, CDR2 YYNGEE. The ends were cut back, 4 bases at V and 4 bases at J, with 9 bases in the middle. CDR3 length equals 14 residues. CDR3 sequence: CASSPRQGANVLTF. DNA of the CDR3: TGTGCCAGCAGCCCCCGACAAGGGGCCAACGTCCTGACTTTC. Looking up the rest from reference TRBV9 and TRBJ2-6 gives the full variable domain: DSGVTQTPKHLITATGQRVTLRCSPRSGDLSVYWYQQSLDQGLQFLIQYYNGEERAKGNILERFSAQQFPDLHSELNLSSLELGDSALYFCASSPRQGANVLTFGAGSRLTVL.

DNA for the CDR3: TGTGCCAGCAGTAATTTACAGTTTGGGATTGCTTTCTTT. It specifies CASSNLQFGIAFF. V and J are TRBV6-1 and TRBJ1-1, with D hard to call. CDR3 size: 13 residues. Trimming shortened V by 5 bases and J by 11 bases, and 18 bases separated the two germline ends. Germline V gene data show CDR1 as MNHNS and CDR2 as SASEGT.

The V call is TRBV5-1, the J call TRBJ2-3; 10 nucleotides line up with TRBD2. Germline assignment: CDR1 SGHRS and CDR2 YFSETQ. The V and J ends lost 6 bases and 2 bases, in that order; junction bases with no gene match: 6. The CDR3 has 15 residues. The CDR3 here is CASKKAGGLTDTQYF. The CDR3 DNA follows: TGCGCCAGCAAAAAAGCGGGGGGGCTCACAGATACGCAGTATTTT.

The table lists this clone with a count of one. Compared with germline, one end of the junction differs, possibly owing to a read error. The rearrangement links TRBV7-7 to TRBJ1-1; tentative D call: TRBD1 (6 bases). This CDR3 has 14 amino acids. From germline, CDR1 is SSHAT and CDR2 FNYEAQ (reference sequence). CDR3 protein: CASSPGGPNTEAFF. The CDR3 coding sequence is TGTGCTAGCAGCCCCGGGGGGCCGAACACTGAAGCTTTCTTT.

V usage is TRBV10-2 and J usage is TRBJ2-7; D is unclear. The germline V gene encodes CDR1 WSHSY and CDR2 SAAADI. V was trimmed by 4 bases and J by 3 bases, leaving 10 bases between them. CDR3 size: 13 residues. This CDR3 is CASSAGDLYEQYF. The CDR3 bases are TGCGCCAGCAGTGCAGGAGACCTCTACGAGCAGTACTTC.

The chain's CDR3 is CASRPYQETQYF. CDR3 bases: TGTGCCAGCAGACCCTACCAAGAGACCCAGTACTTC. V and J are TRBV7-9 and TRBJ2-5; D call uncertain. The CDR3 length is 12 residues. V lost 6 bases, J lost 0 bases, and 5 bases lay in between. In germline, CDR1 is SEHNR, CDR2 FQNEAQ (reference sequence).

J is TRBJ1-2 and V is TRBV14; TRBD1 agrees at 8 bases. CDR1 is SGHDN and CDR2 is FVKESK in the germline V gene. J was trimmed by 6 bases and V by 8 bases; bases with no gene match: 11. CDR3 size: 14 residues. The CDR3: CASSLPGQVDGYTF. In DNA, the CDR3 is TGTGCCAGCTCACTTCCGGGACAGGTGGATGGCTACACCTTC.

The rearrangement joins TRBV25-1 to TRBJ1-2; D remains unclear. V was pared by 5 bases and J by 4 bases, with 2 bases between. CDR3 length: 10 amino acids. The germline V gene has CDR1 MGHDK and CDR2 SYGVNS. The CDR3, as DNA: TGTGCCAGCAGTCTCTATGGCTACACCTTC. Translating gives CASSLYGYTF.

The CDR3 protein is CASEDGGDYGYTF. The CDR3, as DNA: TGTGCCAGCGAGGACGGGGGTGACTATGGCTACACCTTC. The genes are TRBV2 and TRBJ1-2, with TRBD1 as a possible D gene (5 bases). CDR1 is SNHLY and CDR2 is FYNNEI in the germline V gene. The CDR3 runs to 13 residues. V lost 8 bases and J lost 3, with 13 bases in between.

This chain uses TRBV5-5 with TRBJ1-3, with unresolved D. CDR3 length: 13 residues. With 4 bases removed from V and 3 bases from J, the gap between germline ends came to 8 bases. CDR1 SGHKS and CDR2 YYEKEE come from the germline V gene (reference sequence). The CDR3 DNA sequence: TGTGCCAGCAGCCCGGGAGATGGAAACACCATATATTTT. This codes for CASSPGDGNTIYF.

This chain joins TRBV19 and TRBJ1-5; 8 bases are shared with TRBD1. The CDR3 length is 13 residues. The germline V gene encodes CDR1 LNHDA and CDR2 SQIVND (reference sequence). Trimming removed 6 bases from V and 5 bases from J; junction bases left unmatched: 3. The CDR3 loop is CASSLQGDQPQHF. Written as DNA, the CDR3 is TGTGCCAGTAGCTTACAGGGGGATCAGCCCCAGCATTTT.

This clone was picked up a small number of times. The V and J genes are TRBV27 and TRBJ1-1; D is unresolved. Germline V gene data show CDR1 as MNHEY and CDR2 as SMNVEV (reference sequence). Trimming removed 4 bases at V and 5 bases at J, with 8 bases between. This CDR3 is 12 amino acids long. The CDR3 DNA reads TGTGCCAGCAGTTCGGGCCTTACTGAAGCTTTCTTT. This codes for CASSSGLTEAFF.

This clone is judged medium-sized. The chain combines TRBV6-5 with TRBJ2-7; 9 nucleotides agree with TRBD1. The germline V gene encodes CDR1 MNHEY and CDR2 SVGAGI. The CDR3 runs to 14 residues. The trim removed 7 bases at V and 3 bases at J, leaving 7 bases unmatched. The CDR3 sequence: CASTPDRGFYEQYF. CDR3 coding DNA: TGTGCCAGCACCCCGGACAGGGGATTCTACGAGCAGTACTTC.

The chain joins TRBV7-2 to TRBJ2-2, with a possible D match to TRBD2 (5 bases). From germline, CDR1 is SGHTA and CDR2 FQGNSA. This CDR3 is built from 15 residues. The ends were cut back, 5 bases at V and 2 bases at J, with 12 bases in the middle. In nucleotides, the CDR3 is TGTGCCAGCAGCCCCGCGGGTCAAAACACCGGGGAGCTGTTTTTT. This gives the protein CASSPAGQNTGELFF. The full variable domain, rest sourced from reference TRBV7-2 and TRBJ2-2, is GAGVSQSPSNKVTEKGKDVELRCDPISGHTALYWYRQSLGQGLEFLIYFQGNSAPDKSGLPSDRFSAERTGGSVSTLTIQRTQQEDSAVYLCASSPAGQNTGELFFGEGSRLTVL.

The CDR3 coding sequence is TGTGCCAGCAGCCCCCGGACAGGGGCTAACTATGGCTACACCTTC. It yields the protein CASSPRTGANYGYTF. The chain links TRBV2 to TRBJ1-2; 9 nucleotides line up with TRBD1. Germline V lookup: CDR1 SNHLY, CDR2 FYNNEI. V shed 6 bases and J 0 bases; nucleotides not matched to a gene: 5. This CDR3 contains 15 residues.

V is TRBV7-8 and J is TRBJ1-2, with TRBD1 matching over 8 bases. There are 15 residues in the CDR3. J gave up 7 bases and V 0 bases, and 7 bases lay outside the gene matches. Germline-derived CDR1 and CDR2 are SGHVS and FQNEAQ. CDR3 DNA: TGTGCCAGCAGCTTAGCCCCGGGACAGGCGCTTGGCTACACCTTC. It codes for CASSLAPGQALGYTF.

This clone showed up just once. This rearrangement joins TRBV4-1 to TRBJ2-7; a weak D match, TRBD2 (5 bases). Trimming removed 4 bases from V and 2 bases from J, with 24 bases in between. Germline V gene data show CDR1 as MGHRA and CDR2 as YSYEKL. The CDR3 has 18 residues. The CDR3: CASSLVLKLDRGTYEQYF. CDR3 coding DNA: TGCGCCAGCAGCCTAGTTTTAAAGTTGGACCGGGGTACCTACGAGCAGTACTTC.

The gene calls are TRBV28 and TRBJ2-7; D is unclear. Between the trimmed V and J ends, which lost 2 bases and 5 bases, there was a span of 10 bases. The germline V gene has CDR1 MDHEN and CDR2 SYDVKM. The CDR3 has 13 amino acids. CDR3 sequence: CASSLEWGNEQYF. Written as DNA, the CDR3 is TGTGCCAGCAGTTTAGAATGGGGTAACGAGCAGTACTTC.

V gene TRBV21-1 combines with J gene TRBJ2-1; TRBD2, as called in the table, went unchecked against the DNA. TRBV21-1 is marked as a pseudogene. The CDR3 runs 13 residues. The CDR3 bases are TGTGCCAGCAGCAAAGATAGGTCCGAGCGGAAGTTCTTC. Encoded protein: CASSKDRSERKFF.